This entry concerns a single T cell receptor (beta chain). The antigen it recognizes is unknown. The record has no base qualities; no much larger clone is one base away. This sample was taken from a study of cytomegalovirus exposure and HLA in healthy donors listed by TCRdb under 2017. With regard to the full study: According to an earlier analysis of 450 to 650 of the donors, roughly 180 million T cells yielded 90 million to 140 million unique TCR beta sequences and 276 Gb of sequence data. Approximately 300 gigabases of sequencing data and tens of millions of unique TCR sequences made up an early release that covered 640 HLA-typed donors. The genetic ancestry cluster associated with self-reported Caucasian donors included 81% of the 398 genotyped donors. The study aimed to test whether cataloging public T cell receptors could reveal signatures of past pathogen exposure. The T cell repertoires of some 670 subjects were profiled by immunosequencing and related to cytomegalovirus serostatus. Along with the approximately 700-subject first cohort, a separate validation cohort of over 90 different subjects was used. To predict cytomegalovirus infection status, the study combined high-throughput TCR immunosequencing, statistical association of individual TCRs with disease status, and machine learning. In a later analysis, previously published TCR beta repertoires from 600 to 850 donors were re-analyzed and high-resolution HLA genotyping was added so that TCR occurrence patterns could be studied. In the later analysis, no new phenotypic data were used to find candidate immune exposures; instead, reliance was placed on TCR beta sequences and their occurrence across donors. An earlier analysis of some 600 of the donors applied high-throughput TCR beta sequencing to assess whether each TCR beta V gene segment acted as functional or pseudogenic. Donor age, sex, ethnicity and CMV serostatus were compiled together with the repertoire data. A later genetic analysis used genome-wide SNP genotypes for about 60% of the 666 donors, treating that subset as a discovery cohort. Every repertoire in the discovery cohort had been generated on one and the same sequencing platform. HLA typing included class I and class II loci at four-digit resolution. The number of donors typed differed by locus, with roughly 620-630 for A, B, C, DRB1 and DQB1, about 500 for DQA1, 600 to 610 for DPA1, and around 450 for DPB1. Four to six DR-DQ haplotypes were handled as single units for association and clustering, since linkage in the cohort was strong. Among 300 to 500 genotyped donors of the cohort, an average of roughly 230,000 unique TCR beta nucleotide sequences was sequenced per donor, of which about 19% were non-productive. On the study overall, not on this receptor specifically: According to the authors, the approach could potentially be generalized to other disease states and immunological phenotypes. Compared with equally common non-associated chains, HLA-associated TCR beta chains in a later analysis were more clonally expanded and had lower generation probabilities. The 87-base-pair reads could not distinguish some IMGT-functional V segments, including TRBV6-2 and TRBV6-3, so those segments were excluded. The sequencing pipeline was judged likely to have produced a cluster of highly shared sequence variants as a technical artifact. HLA typing was unavailable for some donors at each locus, so association tests used only the typed subset. CMV serostatus was the only immune exposure information available for the cohort. Most TCR sequences were observed very rarely across donors, whereas some public TCRs were present in many individuals. According to a later analysis, most CMV-associated TCR beta chains appeared to be HLA-restricted, and the HLA associations seemed to be driven largely by CMV exposure. In a later genetic analysis, fewer N-insertions in productive TCRs were reported among donors in an Asian-associated ancestry cluster than the roughly 640-donor mean. Because counts were too low, roughly 17 rarely observed V segments, including chromosome 9 orphons, were left out of the earlier analysis of a few hundred of the donors. The classifier was reported to diagnose cytomegalovirus status with high specificity and sensitivity in both the original and validation cohorts. Correlated functional status among segregating V segments might be attributable to linkage disequilibrium, but an unknown experimental factor could not be ruled out. In this cohort, only TCR beta chains were sequenced, and detectable features were limited by the absence of alpha or paired-chain data. The presence/absence analyses assumed that sequencing depth was roughly uniform across donors, and that assumption may not be true. In a later analysis, several top co-occurrence clusters were reported to appear linked to parvovirus B19, influenza, CMV and Epstein-Barr virus. In vitro tests confirmed that a few of the cytomegalovirus-associated TCR beta chains recognize cytomegalovirus antigens. According to a later analysis, TCR association rates differed among HLA loci, with DRB1 alleles showing the most associated TCRs and HLA-C alleles showing the fewest. In an earlier analysis of approximately 590 of the donors, most TCR beta V segments appeared in productive rearrangements about 90% or about 30% of the time, broadly matching IMGT annotations. Strong co-occurrence of HLA alleles, especially DR and DQ, made assigning TCR associations to individual alleles difficult. A further reported finding was that TCR beta sequences accurately predicted the HLA-A and HLA-B alleles for most subjects in the first cohort. A total of about 180 TCR beta chains were listed by the study as associated with cytomegalovirus. An association between a missense DCLRE1C variant and V-gene and J-gene trimming of TCR beta chains was found in a later genetic analysis and replicated in an independent cohort. At a false discovery rate of 0.05, a later analysis linked under 20,000 TCR beta sequences to specific HLA alleles.

The cohort comprised hundreds of healthy bone marrow donors. At the time of sampling, all cohort members were nominally healthy, though unrecorded immune exposures were likely present. The donor tested CMV seronegative, placing the donor among the 350 to 400 seronegative members of the cohort. Every donor gave a peripheral blood sample, and the peripheral blood mononuclear cells from that sample were used for TCR beta sequencing. Genomic DNA extraction from the blood cell samples was performed with the Qiagen DNeasy Blood Extraction Kit. The method behind the library was the immunoSEQ multiplex PCR assay. A mixture of 60 forward primers for TCR Vbeta segments and 13 reverse primers for TCR Jbeta segments was used in the multiplex PCR. The CDR3 region of rearranged TCR beta genes was amplified from genomic DNA with a multiplex PCR assay. Amplified TCR beta libraries were sequenced as 87-base-pair reads on the Illumina HiSeq System. In the source study's methods: Across the 670 or so repertoires, a later analysis counted some 81 million unique TCR beta chains, some 11 million of which were shared by at least two donors. To remove PCR and sequencing errors, raw reads were error-corrected and collapsed into unique sequences using a nearest-neighbor algorithm that merged closely related sequences. V, D and J gene segments were assigned by aligning CDR3 sequences to IMGT reference sequences. Each retained sequence needed at least a six-nucleotide match to both a V gene segment and a J gene segment. A rearrangement counted as productive if the CDR3 had no stop codons and remained in frame with V and J, and every other rearrangement counted as non-productive. CDR3 was defined by IMGT convention, running from the second conserved V-encoded cysteine to the conserved J-encoded phenylalanine. Sequences without an unambiguous match to a single V gene segment were excluded from the earlier analysis of several hundred of the donors. An earlier analysis of fewer than 750 of the donors classified V segments as functional when productive rearrangements were above 56.7% and as segregating when the standard deviation between donors was above 5%. To diagnose cytomegalovirus status from the catalog of TCR beta chain sequences, a statistical classification framework was built. In a later analysis, V and J genes were assigned by comparing TCR nucleotide sequences against IMGT/GENE-DB human TR gene sequences. In a later analysis, CDR3 sequences and most-parsimonious VDJ recombination scenarios were assigned using the TCRdist pipeline. A later analysis defined each TCR beta chain by its CDR3 amino acid sequence plus V-gene family, and excluded reads lacking a unique V-gene family. To address suspected cross-contamination and a sequencing artifact, a later analysis removed several hundred highly shared, low-generation-probability nucleotide sequences. A later analysis calculated a clonal expansion index for each public chain from normalized within-repertoire ranks of inferred template counts. In a later analysis, generation probabilities were computed with a VDJ recombination model fitted to out-of-frame rearrangements, and the resulting probabilities were checked against IGoR. A later analysis scored TCR-TCR, TCR-HLA and TCR-CMV co-occurrence with hypergeometric tests, applying a repertoire-size bias correction to TCR pairs. A later analysis estimated false discovery rates by permuting HLA or CMV assignments 20 times. A later analysis grouped co-occurring TCRs with DBSCAN, adding TCRdist sequence similarity when clustering within HLA-allele-positive subsets. Repertoires with fewer than 30,000 or more than 120,000 public chains were left out of co-occurrence clustering, as were five repertoires with anomalous nucleotide sharing. As stored in TCRdb, this immuneACCESS dataset retains in-frame rearrangements with V and J assigned. A fraction of the clones does not appear; measured against another copy, unresolved V genes explain less than half of the discrepancy, and the remainder lacks a known reason. D and trimming were read from the DNA, whereas the V and J calls and clone size are those reported in that table. A total of 150,000 to 200,000 clones appear in this sample, around three quarters of them only once. The top ten clones comprise 1.9% of the sample.

From the cysteine through the phenylalanine, the CDR3 covers 15 amino acids. The kept DNA is CDR3 alone, 45 bases in frame from the first base. Based on the germline V gene, the CDR1 and CDR2 sequences are MGHRA and YSYEKL. Compared with germline, V lacks 4 bases and J lacks 1 base; bases without a gene match: 2. The sequencing input was PBMCs. The chain employs TRBV4-1 and TRBJ1-1; TRBD1 aligns with 11 central bases. The TCR comes from a man aged 25-45 years in good health and CMV-seronegative. DNA sequence: TGCGCCAGCAGCCGTGGACAGGGGGCGAACACTGAAGCTTTCTTT. Translated, this gives CASSRGQGANTEAFF.